The 30 T cell receptor beta chains reported below all come from one sample, sequenced in a study of glioma-infiltrating T cells. The iRepertoire nested amplicon-rescue multiplex PCR amplified TCR alpha and beta CDR3s from RNA. TCRdb used MiXCR to reprocess the multiplex PCR reads, holding one entry per CDR3 protein. The table shows approximately 88,000 distinct CDR3 sequences, with about 25% occurring only once. Specimen: glioma tissue, nonneoplastic brain tissue, or PBMCs (not recorded which). These receptors were collected from a human donor with low-grade glioma or glioblastoma, undergoing nonglioma brain surgery, or in good health (not recorded which).

Comments on this clonotype: With a much larger clone just one base away, this may be a read error. The chain joins TRBV12-3 or TRBV12-4 to TRBJ1-2; D call uncertain. The CDR3 runs 15 residues. The CDR3 sequence: CASSLLALANHGYTF. The CDR3 DNA follows: TGTGCCAGCAGTTTACTGGCGTTGGCTAACCATGGCTACACCTTC.

This clonotype turned up a few times. The V and J genes are TRBV9 and TRBJ1-3; D not certain. The CDR3 totals 15 residues. Trimming pared 3 bases from V and 4 bases from J, leaving 14 bases between. CDR1 and CDR2 from the germline V gene are SGDLS and YYNGEE. CDR3 DNA: TGTGCCAGCAGCGCTCCTTCCGGGAGAGGAAACACCATATATTTT. It translates to CASSAPSGRGNTIYF.

V and J are TRBV11-2 and TRBJ1-2; 7 bases line up with TRBD1. The junction had 10 bases not matched to a gene; V was cut back by 6 bases and J by 0 bases. In germline, CDR1 is SGHAT, CDR2 FQNNGV. The CDR3 loop spans 16 amino acids. The DNA of the CDR3 is TGTGCCAGCAGGTCGCCGGGACAGACTTCTAACTATGGCTACACCTTC. Translating it yields CASRSPGQTSNYGYTF.

This clonotype was observed at least ten times. The chain links TRBV20-1 to TRBJ2-7; unclear D gene. V was pared by 0 bases and J by 3 bases, with 6 bases between. The CDR3 loop spans 12 amino acids. Germline V gives CDR1 DFQATT, CDR2 SNEGSKA (reference sequence). The CDR3 here is CSARDMSYEQYF. The CDR3 nucleotides are TGCAGTGCTAGAGATATGAGCTACGAGCAGTACTTC.

Details on this clonotype: Being one base from a much bigger clone, this may be a read error. The chain employs TRBV6-6 and TRBJ2-7, with a possible D match to TRBD1 (6 bases). This CDR3 comprises 14 residues. Germline CDR1 is MNHNY and CDR2 is SVGAGI (reference sequence). CDR3 amino acids: CAGSYLSGVYEQYF. The CDR3 region has the DNA TGTGCCGGCAGTTACTTGTCAGGGGTGTACGAGCAGTACTTC.

This clonotype was recorded many times. The J gene is TRBJ1-1, the V gene TRBV2; TRBD1 matches 8 bases. Germline V CDR1 and CDR2: SNHLY, FYNNEI. With V trimmed by 7 bases and J by 0 bases, 4 bases remained unmatched. The CDR3 loop spans 14 amino acids. As DNA, the CDR3 is TGTGCCAGCATAACGGGACAGGTGAACACTGAAGCTTTCTTT. It translates to CASITGQVNTEAFF.

This clonotype was found many times. V is TRBV5-1 and J is TRBJ2-3, with D possibly TRBD1 on 5 matching bases. The length of the CDR3 is 13 residues. Germline lookup yields CDR1 SGHRS and CDR2 YFSETQ. Trimming took off 4 bases at V and 1 base at J, with 7 bases between the two ends. The CDR3 DNA sequence: TGCGCCAGCAGCCCACAGGGCACAGATACGCAGTATTTT. Encoded protein: CASSPQGTDTQYF.

By sample share, this clonotype is medium-sized. V gene TRBV27 combines with J gene TRBJ1-2; D not resolved. The ends were cut back, 7 bases at V and 4 bases at J, with 10 bases in the middle. The CDR3 is made up of 12 amino acids. Germline assignment: CDR1 MNHEY and CDR2 SMNVEV (reference sequence). The CDR3 nucleotides read TGTGCCAGCACCCTATCTGGCTATGGCTACACCTTC. Translating it yields CASTLSGYGYTF.

This clonotype was counted many times. The rearrangement links TRBV18 to TRBJ1-3; no firm D call. The germline V and J ends were trimmed by 2 bases and 3 bases, with 8 bases remaining between them. The CDR3 runs 14 residues. The V gene's germline CDR1 is KGHSH and CDR2 LQKENI. CDR3: CASSPNMNGNTIYF. The CDR3 bases are TGTGCCAGCTCACCAAATATGAATGGAAACACCATATATTTT.

The rearrangement links TRBV18 to TRBJ1-1; TRBD1 matches 7 bases. Germline trimming cut 3 bases from V and 7 bases from J; bases unmatched to any gene: 5. Germline CDR1 KGHSH, CDR2 LQKENI. The CDR3 is 13 residues long. CDR3 coding DNA: TGTGCCAGCTCACCTGGAGGGGGCAATGAAGCTTTCTTT. Protein sequence: CASSPGGGNEAFF.

This clonotype was observed at least ten times. This chain connects TRBV6-1 to TRBJ2-7, with D uncertain. CDR1 and CDR2 from the germline V gene are MNHNS and SASEGT. The length of the CDR3 is 13 residues. The ends were cut back, 4 bases at V and 2 bases at J, with 9 bases in the middle. The CDR3: CASSVYQAYEQYF. The DNA of the CDR3 is TGTGCCAGCAGTGTTTACCAGGCCTACGAGCAGTACTTC.

This clonotype was counted many times. This chain connects TRBV2 to TRBJ1-5; tentative D call: TRBD1 (6 bases). Per germline, CDR1 SNHLY and CDR2 FYNNEI. V lost 8 bases and J 2 bases, leaving 16 bases between the germline ends. The CDR3 sequence is 15 residues long. CDR3 DNA: TGTGCCAGCGATGCCCGGACAGCCCGCAATCAGCCCCAGCATTTT. This sequence encodes CASDARTARNQPQHF. Variable domain in full (rest from reference TRBV2 and TRBJ1-5): EPEVTQTPSHQVTQMGQEVILRCVPISNHLYFYWYRQILGQKVEFLVSFYNNEISEKSEIFDDQFSVERPDGSNFTLKIRSTKLEDSAMYFCASDARTARNQPQHFGDGTRLSIL.

There are a few counts of this clonotype. The genes are TRBV7-9 and TRBJ2-5; D ambiguous. V was shortened by 5 bases and J by 5 bases, with 9 bases between the two germline ends. This CDR3 spans 12 amino acids. Germline V gene sequence: CDR1 SEHNR, CDR2 FQNEAQ (reference sequence). The CDR3 nucleotides are TGTGCCAGCAGCCCCTTCGGTGAGACCCAGTACTTC. It yields the protein CASSPFGETQYF.

This clonotype occurred many times. The genes are TRBV2 and TRBJ2-5; the match to TRBD1 covers 7 bases. Germline trimming cut 9 bases from V and 5 bases from J; bases unmatched to any gene: 3. Germline V gene data show CDR1 as SNHLY and CDR2 as FYNNEI. The CDR3 consists of 11 residues. Here the CDR3 reads CASGQEETQYF. In nucleotides, the CDR3 is TGTGCCAGTGGACAGGAGGAGACCCAGTACTTC.

For this clonotype: Given the absence of the conserved phenylalanine or tryptophan at the CDR3 end, a read error is likely. The rearrangement links TRBV4-1 to TRBJ1-1, with unresolved D. In germline, CDR1 is MGHRA, CDR2 YSYEKL. The CDR3 loop spans 15 amino acids. Trimming left V 4 bases short and J 3 bases short, with 15 bases between. The CDR3 coding sequence is TGCGCCAGCAGCCTCGGCCCCAGGCCAGACACTGAAGCTTTCCTT. Protein sequence: CASSLGPRPDTEAFL.

This clonotype was observed a few times. The V and J genes are TRBV5-1 and TRBJ2-3, with 12 bases lining up with TRBD2. Germline lookup yields CDR1 SGHRS and CDR2 YFSETQ. Losses at the gene ends were 2 bases for V and 6 bases for J; bases not matched to a gene: 7. The CDR3 length is 16 residues. CDR3 sequence: CASSLGLAGIGDTQYF. The CDR3, as DNA: TGCGCCAGCAGCTTAGGACTAGCGGGGATTGGTGATACGCAGTATTTT.

On this clonotype: This clone may be a read error of a much larger clone one base away. The chain joins TRBV2 to TRBJ1-5; D gene unclear. The CDR3 is 15 residues long. Per the germline V gene, CDR1 is SNHLY and CDR2 is FYNNEI. CDR3 bases: TGTGTCAGCAGTGAAAGACATGACATCAATCAGCCCCAGCATTTT. It specifies CVSSERHDINQPQHF.

This clonotype was seen repeatedly, ten times or more. The CDR3 sequence is CASSQGRGARTEAFF. CDR3 DNA: TGTGCCAGCAGCCAAGGTAGGGGGGCGCGCACTGAAGCTTTCTTT. V usage is TRBV3-1 and J usage is TRBJ1-1, with TRBD1 as a possible D gene (6 bases). With 1 base removed from V and 4 bases from J, the gap between germline ends came to 13 bases. The CDR3 spans 15 residues. The germline V gene encodes CDR1 LGHDT and CDR2 YNNKEL (reference sequence).

This clonotype was counted ten times or more. The J gene is TRBJ2-1, the V gene TRBV19, with TRBD2 matching 7 bases. The germline gives CDR1 LNHDA, CDR2 SQIVND (reference sequence). The CDR3 totals 15 residues. After removal of 5 bases from V and 3 bases from J, the junction contained 7 bases not matched to a gene. This CDR3 is CASSRRTSVYNEQFF. The CDR3 coding sequence is TGTGCCAGTAGTCGACGGACTAGTGTCTACAATGAGCAGTTCTTC.

This chain connects TRBV12-3 or TRBV12-4 to TRBJ1-1; D ambiguous. The V gene lost 4 bases and the J gene lost 2 bases, with 11 bases spanning the gap. The CDR3 consists of 14 residues. The CDR3 region is CASSSGSPNTEAFF. CDR3 sequence (DNA): TGTGCCAGCAGTTCAGGTAGTCCTAACACTGAAGCTTTCTTT.

This clonotype was observed at least ten times. The chain employs TRBV27 and TRBJ2-3, with D unclear. The germline gives CDR1 MNHEY, CDR2 SMNVEV (reference sequence). This CDR3 spans 14 amino acids. Trimming took 5 bases from V and 0 from J, leaving 9 bases between them. CDR3 coding DNA: TGTGCCAGCAGTAATCGTTATAGCACAGATACGCAGTATTTT. Protein product: CASSNRYSTDTQYF.

This clonotype has ten or more counts. This chain links TRBV18 with TRBJ1-4, with TRBD1 identical over 9 bases. The junction had 3 bases not matched to a gene; V was cut back by 5 bases and J by 2 bases. The CDR3 totals 15 residues. Per the germline V gene, CDR1 is KGHSH and CDR2 is LQKENI. CDR3 sequence reads: CASSADRGTNEKLFF. CDR3 nucleotides: TGTGCCAGCTCAGCCGACAGGGGGACTAATGAAAAACTGTTTTTT. The entire variable domain, with the rest obtained from reference TRBV18 and TRBJ1-4, is as follows: NAGVMQNPRHLVRRRGQEARLRCSPMKGHSHVYWYRQLPEEGLKFMVYLQKENIIDESGMPKERFSAEFPKEGPSILRIQQVVRGDSAAYFCASSADRGTNEKLFFGSGTQLSVL.

Many counts were recorded for this clonotype. The chain recombines TRBV7-9 with TRBJ1-3, with D hard to call. The CDR3 has 13 amino acids. Germline values: CDR1 SEHNR, CDR2 FQNEAQ (reference sequence). Trimming shortened V by 1 base and J by 3 bases, and 4 bases separated the two germline ends. CDR3 DNA: TGTGCCAGCAGCTTAGACCTTGGAAACACCATATATTTT. This translates into CASSLDLGNTIYF.

This clonotype was seen at least ten times. This chain connects TRBV12-3 or TRBV12-4 to TRBJ2-1; possibly TRBD1 for D (8 bases). Trimming removed 6 bases from V and 3 bases from J, with 15 bases in between. The CDR3 totals 15 residues. CDR3 protein: CASSTTGGVYNEQFF. CDR3 coding DNA: TGTGCCAGCAGCACAACAGGGGGGGTCTACAATGAGCAGTTCTTC.

This clonotype was picked up many times. V is TRBV10-1 and J is TRBJ1-5; D is unclear. The CDR3 totals 12 residues. Germline-derived CDR1 and CDR2 are WNHNN and SYGVQD (reference sequence). Trimming stripped 3 bases from V and 9 bases from J, with 9 bases between. CDR3 protein: CASSDYSGPQHF. CDR3 bases: TGCGCCAGCAGTGATTATTCTGGGCCCCAGCATTTT.

A word on this clonotype: Being one base from a much bigger clone, this may be a read error. The conserved phenylalanine or tryptophan is not found at the CDR3 terminus, so this likely reflects a read error. This sequence joins TRBV18 and TRBJ2-7; TRBD1 matches 7 bases. After removal of 6 bases from V and 3 bases from J, the junction contained 8 bases not matched to a gene. The V gene's germline CDR1 is KGHSH and CDR2 LQKENI. The CDR3 consists of 14 residues. This CDR3 is CASSPTGINYEQYL. The DNA of the CDR3 is TGTGCCAGCTCCCCGACAGGGATAAACTACGAGCAGTACCTC.

This clonotype was seen more than once but under ten times. The chain recombines TRBV3-1 with TRBJ1-5; no clear D. V was clipped by 1 base and J by 6 bases, with 13 bases between them. CDR3 length: 15 residues. Germline lookup yields CDR1 LGHDT and CDR2 YNNKEL (reference sequence). The CDR3 DNA reads as TGTGCCAGCAGCCAAGGATTGGGTTACGGTCAGCCCCAGCATTTT. As protein: CASSQGLGYGQPQHF. The complete variable domain, with remaining parts taken from reference TRBV3-1 and TRBJ1-5, reads DTAVSQTPKYLVTQMGNDKSIKCEQNLGHDTMYWYKQDSKKFLKIMFSYNNKELIINETVPNRFSPKSPDKAHLNLHINSLELGDSAVYFCASSQGLGYGQPQHFGDGTRLSIL.

This clonotype was picked up many times. This CDR3 reads CASSVVNREETQYF. The DNA of the CDR3 is TGTGCCAGCAGTGTGGTGAACAGGGAAGAGACCCAGTACTTC. This chain uses TRBV6-1 with TRBJ2-5; TRBD1 is a possible D gene (6 bases). V lost 4 bases and J 3 bases, leaving 12 bases between the germline ends. CDR1 and CDR2 (germline): MNHNS, SASEGT. This CDR3 is built from 14 residues.

This clonotype was seen ten or more times. The rearrangement joins TRBV28 to TRBJ2-7, with D possibly matching TRBD1 (6 bases). The CDR3 has 15 residues. Germline V CDR1 and CDR2: MDHEN, SYDVKM. Trimming removed 2 bases at V and 3 bases at J, with 14 bases between. The CDR3 DNA reads TGTGCCAGCAGTTTAAAAGGGGGAATCGTCTACGAGCAGTACTTC. Its translation: CASSLKGGIVYEQYF.

This clonotype turned up a few times. This sequence joins TRBV5-1 and TRBJ1-1; D may be TRBD1 (5 bases). Germline V CDR1 and CDR2: SGHRS, YFSETQ. V was clipped by 0 bases and J by 7 bases, with 13 bases between them. The CDR3 contains 14 residues. For the CDR3, the DNA is TGCGCCAGCAGCTTGGAAGGGGCCGGATTTGAAGCTTTCTTT. Translated, it gives CASSLEGAGFEAFF. Based on the CDR3 plus reference TRBV5-1 and TRBJ1-1, the full variable domain is KAGVTQTPRYLIKTRGQQVTLSCSPISGHRSVSWYQQTPGQGLQFLFEYFSETQRNKGNFPGRFSGRQFSNSRSEMNVSTLELGDSALYLCASSLEGAGFEAFFGQGTRLTVV.